Below, one T cell receptor (beta chain) is given with its context. The source of the sample is a study of blood T cell repertoires in COVID-19. Study details: Sites across the United States, Italy and Spain contributed samples from acute and convalescent COVID-19. Sources were T cells, B-cell-depleted T cells, or PBMCs; the material itself was cDNA or gDNA.

In the authors' workflow: The assay estimated nucleated cells by amplifying reference gene primers. Assay: immunoSEQ multiplex PCR; the TCRdb copy retains only in-frame clones and omits some. For V, J and clone size, that table is used; D and trimming come from the DNA. The data hold 130,000 or so clones, with roughly 80% observed a single time. CDR1 and CDR2 (germline): SGHRS, YFSETQ. J gave up 6 bases and V 5 bases, and 11 bases lay outside the gene matches. The CDR3 totals 16 residues. The sequence was obtained from an older woman with acute or convalescent COVID-19. The sequencing sample was made of peripheral blood. The chain combines TRBV5-1 with TRBJ2-1; 10 positions match TRBD2. The CDR3 spells CASRPPTSGGGNEQFF. The CDR3 bases are TGCGCCAGCAGACCACCCACCAGCGGGGGGGGCAATGAGCAGTTCTTC.